Below are 10 T cell receptor beta chains sequenced from a single sample in a study of cytomegalovirus exposure and HLA in healthy donors. The PCR was carried out with 60 Vbeta primers and 13 Jbeta primers. This table comes from immunoSEQ multiplex PCR, and its TCRdb copy is limited to in-frame clones, with some not included. The repertoire has approximately 170,000 clones, 85% of them found once; the top ten carry 1%. Sequences were obtained from PBMCs. The receptors shown here come from a boy aged 2-15 years in good health and CMV-seronegative.

V and J are TRBV28 and TRBJ2-1, with a weak D call TRBD1 (6 bases). V was clipped by 4 bases and J by 10 bases, with 17 bases between them. The CDR3 spans 14 residues. Germline V lookup: CDR1 MDHEN, CDR2 SYDVKM. CDR3 DNA sequence: TGTGCCAGCAGTTCGGCCCCAAGAGGGACAGAGCAGTTCTTC. Its protein product is CASSSAPRGTEQFF.

The chain has TRBV19 and TRBJ1-1; D perhaps matches TRBD1 (6 bases). The CDR3 loop spans 16 amino acids. V was shortened by 2 bases and J by 6 bases, with 19 bases between the two germline ends. Germline CDR1 and CDR2: LNHDA and SQIVND (reference sequence). The CDR3 DNA sequence: TGTGCCAGTAGTATAACCCGAGCAGGGACAAACGCTGAAGCTTTCTTT. It yields the protein CASSITRAGTNAEAFF.

This chain joins TRBV28 and TRBJ2-7; 9 bases match TRBD1. Trimming took 6 bases from V and 5 from J; bases not matched to a gene: 8. CDR1 is MDHEN, CDR2 SYDVKM, per germline. The CDR3 length is 14 residues. This CDR3 is CASSPPRDRDEQYV. CDR3 nucleotide sequence: TGTGCCAGCAGCCCCCCCCGGGACAGGGACGAGCAGTACGTC.

The rearrangement joins TRBV14 to TRBJ1-1; no definite D call. V lost 4 bases to trimming and J lost 10 bases, with 13 bases between them. Germline V gives CDR1 SGHDN, CDR2 FVKESK. The CDR3 length is 12 residues. The CDR3 region has the DNA TGTGCCAGCAGCCTCGACACTTTTGGAGCTTTCTTT. It yields the protein CASSLDTFGAFF.

This chain links TRBV21-1 with TRBJ1-1. TRBV21-1 is a pseudogene segment. The CDR3 contains 16 residues. CDR3 coding DNA: TGTGCCAGCAGCCCGATGGGGGGGCGCGTCGACACTGAAGCTTTCTTT. Translated: CASSPMGGRVDTEAFF.

This chain connects TRBV6-1 to TRBJ2-5, with 8 bases matching TRBD1. Germline CDR1 and CDR2: MNHNS and SASEGT. V trimming: 6 bases; J trimming: 11 bases; junction bases outside the gene matches: 17. The CDR3 is 15 residues long. CDR3 region: CASSVTSGQVWEQYF. The CDR3 DNA sequence: TGTGCCAGCAGCGTTACATCGGGACAGGTTTGGGAGCAGTACTTC.

The chain carries TRBV28 and TRBJ1-5, with D possibly TRBD1 on 5 matching bases. Trimming cost V 5 bases and J 5 bases, with 16 bases left between them. Germline-derived CDR1 and CDR2 are MDHEN and SYDVKM. The CDR3 contains 15 residues. CDR3 DNA sequence: TGTGCCAGCAGTCGGAACAGGAAAAGAGATCAGCCCCAGCATTTT. Protein sequence: CASSRNRKRDQPQHF.

The chain employs TRBV2 and TRBJ2-3; the match to TRBD2 covers 13 bases. Per the germline V gene, CDR1 is SNHLY and CDR2 is FYNNEI. V lost 3 bases to trimming and J lost 4 bases; unmatched junction nucleotides: 10. The CDR3 totals 18 residues. The CDR3 here is CASSDDRTSGGAADTQYF. The CDR3 DNA follows: TGTGCCAGCAGTGATGATAGGACTAGCGGGGGAGCGGCAGATACGCAGTATTTT.

This chain connects TRBV7-9 to TRBJ2-7; TRBD2 is a possible D gene (6 bases). The CDR3 covers 15 residues. Trimming pared 4 bases from V and 5 bases from J, leaving 18 bases between. The germline V gene encodes CDR1 SEHNR and CDR2 FQNEAQ (reference sequence). The CDR3 region is CASSSGRLPSHEQYF. The CDR3, as DNA: TGTGCCAGCAGCTCAGGGAGGCTCCCCTCTCACGAGCAGTACTTC.

The chain couples TRBV4-2 to TRBJ1-1; a weak D match, TRBD1 (5 bases). The CDR3 runs to 13 residues. V dropped 7 bases and J dropped 1 base, with 10 bases sitting between them. The germline V gene encodes CDR1 LGHNA and CDR2 YNFKEQ. CDR3 in amino acids: CASIGGGNTEAFF. The CDR3 coding sequence is TGTGCCAGCATTGGGGGGGGGAACACTGAAGCTTTCTTT.